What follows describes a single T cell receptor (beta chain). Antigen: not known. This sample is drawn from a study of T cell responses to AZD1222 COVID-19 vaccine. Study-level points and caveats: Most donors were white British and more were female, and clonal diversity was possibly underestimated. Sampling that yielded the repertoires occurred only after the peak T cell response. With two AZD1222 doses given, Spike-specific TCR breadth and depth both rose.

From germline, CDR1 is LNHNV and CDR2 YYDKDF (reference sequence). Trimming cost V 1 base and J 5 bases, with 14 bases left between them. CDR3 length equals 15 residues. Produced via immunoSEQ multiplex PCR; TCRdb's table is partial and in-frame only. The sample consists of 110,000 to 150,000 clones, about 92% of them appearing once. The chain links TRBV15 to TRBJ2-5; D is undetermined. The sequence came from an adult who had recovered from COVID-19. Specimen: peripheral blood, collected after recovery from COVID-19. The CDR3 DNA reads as TGTGCCACCAGCAGAGGGTCGGAGTCTACGGAGACCCAGTACTTC. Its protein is CATSRGSESTETQYF.